Each of the 10 T cell receptor beta chains below was sequenced from the same sample in a study of metastatic and nonmetastatic thyroid tumors. No treatment of any kind had been given to any patient before thyroid surgery. TCRdb reassembled clones from the PCR reads with MiXCR. Among 20,000 to 25,000 clones listed, 22% were seen once. Specimen: blood. Every receptor here comes from a female donor with papillary thyroid cancer or a benign thyroid nodule (not recorded which). Some clones in this sample may be carry-over from other donors' samples.

There are many counts of this clone. The V call is TRBV20-1, the J call TRBJ2-1; TRBD2 agrees at 8 bases. The germline V gene encodes CDR1 DFQATT and CDR2 SNEGSKA (reference sequence). The J segment lost 4 bases and the V segment lost 0 bases, leaving 17 bases of the junction unmatched. This CDR3 is 19 amino acids long. The CDR3: CSARDHRYAGTSDYNEQFF. The CDR3 coding sequence is TGCAGTGCTAGAGATCACCGTTACGCAGGGACTAGTGATTACAATGAGCAGTTCTTC.

This clone was seen at least ten times. The chain carries TRBV20-1 and TRBJ2-3, with 14 bases matching TRBD2. This CDR3 contains 14 residues. Germline V gives CDR1 DFQATT, CDR2 SNEGSKA (reference sequence). V shed 8 bases, J shed 6 bases, and the junction held 7 bases outside the gene matches. This CDR3 is CSTGTSGSPDTQYF. The CDR3 DNA reads TGCAGTACGGGGACTAGCGGGAGCCCGGATACGCAGTATTTT.

As concerns this clone: A read error is possible here, since a much larger clone lies one base away. The genes are TRBV28 and TRBJ1-2; D gene uncertain. This CDR3 comprises 12 residues. CDR1 is MDHEN and CDR2 is SYDVKM in the germline V gene. The V gene lost 7 bases and the J gene lost 6 bases, with 12 bases spanning the gap. CDR3 in DNA: TGTGCCAGCATGTTAAGGGCAGATGGCTACACCTTC. This encodes CASMLRADGYTF.

This clone was picked up many times. J is TRBJ1-5 and V is TRBV20-1; D is undetermined. Trimming removed 3 bases at V and 0 bases at J, with 9 bases between. Germline CDR1 is DFQATT and CDR2 is SNEGSKA (reference sequence). The CDR3 runs to 14 residues. This CDR3 is CSASRRNSNQPQHF. CDR3 nucleotide sequence: TGCAGTGCTAGTCGCAGAAATAGCAATCAGCCCCAGCATTTT.

A few counts support this clone. The J gene is TRBJ2-3, the V gene TRBV6-1, with D uncertain. Germline V gene lookup returns CDR1 MNHNS and CDR2 SASEGT. The CDR3 is made up of 13 amino acids. Trimming removed 4 bases from V and 6 bases from J, with 11 bases in between. In DNA form, the CDR3 reads TGTGCCAGCAGTGGATGGGTGGTGGATACGCAGTATTTT. Its translation: CASSGWVVDTQYF.

This clone was recorded a few times. The chain couples TRBV6-1 to TRBJ1-1; maybe TRBD1 (5 bases). Germline CDR1 is MNHNS and CDR2 is SASEGT. V shed 5 bases and J shed 5 bases, with 15 bases lying between them. This CDR3 is built from 14 residues. The CDR3 DNA follows: TGTGCCAGCAGTCCCGGGGGGTCAAGAACTGAAGCTTTCTTT. Its protein product is CASSPGGSRTEAFF.

This clone was counted ten times or more. The CDR3 bases are TGTGCCAGCAGCCCCGGGGGAGGGGCGAATCAGCCCCAGCATTTT. It encodes CASSPGGGANQPQHF. V usage is TRBV9 and J usage is TRBJ1-5; TRBD1 is a possible D gene (5 bases). The V gene lost 4 bases and the J gene lost 4 bases, with 15 bases spanning the gap. Germline assignment: CDR1 SGDLS and CDR2 YYNGEE. The CDR3 runs to 15 residues.

This clone was found once. The genes are TRBV28 and TRBJ2-2; either TRBD1 or TRBD2 may supply D (6 bases each). This CDR3 comprises 13 residues. The germline V gene has CDR1 MDHEN and CDR2 SYDVKM. Trimming took 8 bases from V and 16 from J, leaving 23 bases between them. CDR3 residues: CASHPQREGGQFF. In DNA form, the CDR3 reads TGTGCCAGCCATCCGCAGCGAGAGGGGGGACAGTTTTTT.

This clone was observed many times. This sequence joins TRBV6-4 and TRBJ2-1, with TRBD1 matching 8 bases. CDR1 is MRHNA, CDR2 SNTAGT, per germline. Trimming removed 3 bases from V and 10 bases from J; junction bases left unmatched: 5. The length of the CDR3 is 13 residues. The CDR3 DNA is TGTGCCAGCAGTGATAACCGGGACAGGGAGCAGTTCTTC. Encoded protein: CASSDNRDREQFF.

This clone was seen ten or more times. V gene TRBV20-1 combines with J gene TRBJ2-4; no definite D call. The CDR3 runs to 11 residues. CDR1 and CDR2 from the germline V gene are DFQATT and SNEGSKA (reference sequence). V was cut by 6 bases and J by 10 bases, with 13 bases left in between. The CDR3 region is CSAVDEVIQYF. The CDR3 DNA reads as TGCAGTGCGGTGGATGAGGTAATTCAGTACTTC.